The source of this TCR beta chain is a study of CD8+ T cells in alopecia areata (dated by TCRdb to 2017 to 2018). For context, the study as a whole: The treated patients took part in an open-label pilot trial in which moderate-to-severe alopecia areata was treated with oral tofacitinib at 5 to 10 mg twice daily. Patients received tofacitinib for 6 to 18 months and were then followed off drug for 6 months to check for delayed response and recurrence. In both human patients and the C3H/HeJ mouse model, the study applied high-throughput TCRbeta sequencing to look at T cell clonal expansion in alopecia areata. Scalp tissue and sorted CD4+ and CD8+ peripheral blood T cells from patchy and totalis/universalis alopecia areata patients and from healthy controls were covered by human TCRbeta sequencing. Biopsies were taken from tofacitinib-treated patients at baseline and at 4 and 24 weeks of treatment, and a later scalp biopsy was taken in several of the tofacitinib-treated patients. Scalp clonality was compared across normal scalp (n=4), patchy alopecia areata scalp (n=8), and alopecia totalis/universalis scalp (n=8). RNA was obtained with the PAXgene miRNA kit for fixed scalp, the miRNeasy kit for PBMCs, and the RNeasy kit for mouse skin. TCRbeta CDR3 regions were amplified by immunoSEQ multiplex PCR with 35 Vbeta forward and 13 Jbeta reverse primers. Results and caveats for the whole study, not just this receptor: Compared with normal scalp, lesional scalp, particularly in alopecia totalis/universalis, had higher clonality and more expanded CD8+ clones, which suggests antigenic drive. Compared with mice, TCR sequences shared between patients were less clear, possibly partly because of HLA diversity across the patient population. Unlike mouse skin, where gammadelta T cells dominate, normal human skin contains resident alphabeta T cells that get sequenced too, which complicates analysis of the scalp TCR repertoire.

A note on this clone: Its target antigen remains unknown. Base quality data are lacking; no much larger clone is found one base away.

The library was made by the immunoSEQ multiplex PCR assay. To provide template for TCR sequencing, every sample had RNA extracted and reverse transcribed into cDNA. First-strand cDNA was synthesized with SuperScript III using a 2:1 mix of oligo-dT and random hexamers. A synthetic immune receptor repertoire was used to measure amplification bias, and any remaining bias was corrected computationally. Regarding the original processing steps: Raw reads were preprocessed to remove errors, and CDR3 was defined according to IMGT conventions as the region from the conserved cysteine to phenylalanine. Clonality was calculated as 1 minus Shannon entropy normalized by log2 of the number of productive unique TCRs. Whether each scalp clone was CD4 or CD8 was inferred by checking scalp TCRbeta sequences against the CD4 and CD8 repertoires from sorted blood. Held by TCRdb, this immuneACCESS table contains in-frame sequences only and omits some clones. Under half of the omission traces to an unresolved V gene where checked; the cause of the rest is unknown. That table is the source of V, J and clone size, and D and trimming were worked out from the DNA. This sample holds 160,000 or so clones; about 72% were observed only once. The top ten constitute about an eighth of the sample.

V loses 4 bases of germline sequence and J loses 17 bases, and the interval between the two ends is 20 bases. The CDR3 sequence holds 13 residues, the cysteine and phenylalanine included. Only the CDR3 DNA stays, 39 bases, in frame from base 1. From a lookup of the germline V gene, CDR1 and CDR2 are SNHLY and FYNNEI. The time point label, as the study defines it: baseline before oral tofacitinib. From alopecia areata patients, peripheral blood was collected along with lesional scalp punch biopsies. PBMCs were separated by density centrifugation and stained for CD3, CD4 and CD8, after which CD4+ and CD8+ T cells were sorted on a FACSAria.

The sequencing used CD8+ T cells sorted from blood, collected at week 0. This clonotype was sampled from a human donor with alopecia areata. This chain joins TRBV2 to TRBJ1-4, with the D gene not confidently named. Here the CDR3 is given as CASSGLSSVIPFF. The nucleotide sequence reads as follows: TGTGCCAGCAGTGGTTTATCGTCAGTAATTCCATTTTTT.